This is a list of T cell receptor beta chains from one sample in a study of blood T cell repertoires in COVID-19. Sequencing used immunoSEQ multiplex PCR; TCRdb keeps in-frame clones, though not all of them. Of about 670,000 clones listed, about nine tenths are singletons. Input material: peripheral blood. The receptors come from a woman aged 18-29 years with acute or convalescent COVID-19. Each CDR3 is given with its conserved first and last residue. D genes are given only for firm matches. Rows give clone size only sometimes, using once, few, many, or a class for an expanded clone.

size | J | D | V | CDR3 | DNA
. | TRBJ1-3 | . | TRBV25-1 | CASSESQGIFGNTIYF | TGTGCCAGCAGTGAATCTCAGGGAATTTTTGGAAACACCATATATTTT
. | TRBJ2-1 | . | TRBV5-1 | CASSFGGGEQFF | TGCGCCAGCAGCTTTGGGGGAGGTGAGCAGTTCTTC
. | TRBJ2-2 | TRBD2 | TRBV9 | CASSVETSGGAGGELFF | TGTGCCAGCAGCGTAGAAACTAGCGGGGGGGCTGGCGGGGAGCTGTTTTTT
. | TRBJ1-5 | . | TRBV21-1 | CASSKGPFGLRSGQPQHF | TGTGCCAGCAGCAAAGGCCCCTTCGGACTTAGGTCGGGTCAGCCCCAGCATTTT
. | TRBJ2-1 | . | TRBV6-2/TRBV6-3 | CASSYFRGGTDNEQFF | TGTGCCAGCAGTTACTTTCGGGGGGGGACAGACAATGAGCAGTTCTTC
. | TRBJ2-2 | TRBD2 | TRBV14 | CASSQFPLAGGQGGELFF | TGTGCCAGCAGCCAATTTCCCTTAGCGGGGGGGCAAGGCGGGGAGCTGTTTTTT
. | TRBJ1-6 | . | TRBV7-8 | CASSLRQGSYNSPLHF | TGTGCCAGCAGCTTACGCCAGGGATCCTATAATTCACCCCTCCACTTT
. | TRBJ2-3 | . | TRBV24-1 | CATSVAGRTDTQYF | TGTGCCACCAGTGTGGCAGGGAGGACAGATACGCAGTATTTT
. | TRBJ1-2 | . | TRBV9 | CASSVGGNYGYTF | TGTGCCAGCAGCGTCGGCGGAAACTATGGCTACACCTTC
. | TRBJ2-5 | TRBD1 | TRBV12-3/TRBV12-4 | CASRDSGEETQYF | TGTGCCAGCCGGGACAGTGGCGAAGAGACCCAGTACTTC
. | TRBJ1-2 | TRBD1 | TRBV5-5 | CASSAWTGALYGYTF | TGTGCCAGCAGCGCCTGGACAGGGGCCCTCTATGGCTACACCTTC
. | TRBJ2-7 | TRBD1 | TRBV7-8 | CASSSLGTGIFF | TGTGCCAGCAGCTCGTTAGGGACAGGAATTTTCTTC
. | TRBJ1-1 | . | TRBV7-9 | CASRPGIQNTEAFF | TGTGCCAGCAGGCCCGGGATTCAGAACACTGAAGCTTTCTTT
. | TRBJ2-1 | TRBD1 | TRBV6-6 | CASSLLLGQGSYNEQFF | TGTGCCAGCAGTCTGCTATTGGGACAGGGTTCGTACAATGAGCAGTTCTTC
. | TRBJ2-1 | TRBD2 | TRBV19 | CASSIFSGLEAGLREQFF | TGTGCCAGTAGTATCTTTTCTGGGCTGGAAGCGGGGTTACGTGAGCAGTTCTTC
. | TRBJ1-2 | . | TRBV12-5 | CASGPGAGVGYTF | TGTGCTAGTGGCCCTGGGGCAGGGGTAGGCTACACCTTC
. | TRBJ1-1 | . | TRBV4-1 | CASSQVGLTGIPNTEAFF | TGCGCCAGCAGCCAAGTTGGCTTAACAGGAATTCCGAACACTGAAGCTTTCTTT
. | TRBJ1-1 | . | TRBV30 | CAWSDAYGRSDTEAFF | TGTGCCTGGAGTGACGCTTATGGCAGGTCGGACACTGAAGCTTTCTTT
. | TRBJ2-1 | TRBD2 | TRBV30 | CAWSFRVISGTYNEQFF | TGTGCCTGGAGTTTCCGAGTGATTAGCGGGACATACAATGAGCAGTTCTTC
. | TRBJ1-2 | TRBD1 | TRBV4-1 | CASSPLPGQGYPGYTF | TGCGCCAGCAGCCCTCTCCCGGGACAGGGATACCCTGGCTACACCTTC
few | TRBJ2-1 | TRBD2 | TRBV6-4 | CASSDSIGGDYNEQFF | TGTGCCAGCAGTGACTCGATCGGGGGGGACTACAATGAGCAGTTCTTC
. | TRBJ2-7 | TRBD1 | TRBV28 | CASSPTGQEHYEQYF | TGTGCCAGCAGTCCGACGGGACAGGAGCACTACGAGCAGTACTTC
once | TRBJ1-1 | . | TRBV4-3 | CASSLTVNTEAFF | TGCGCCAGCAGCTTGACAGTGAACACTGAAGCTTTCTTT
. | TRBJ1-5 | TRBD1 | TRBV4-2 | CASSQGDRGGLQPQHF | TGTGCCAGCAGCCAAGGTGACAGGGGAGGTTTACAGCCCCAGCATTTT
. | TRBJ1-1 | . | TRBV27 | CASSLERRDGRYTEAFF | TGTGCCAGCAGTTTAGAGCGTCGAGACGGAAGATACACTGAAGCTTTCTTT
. | TRBJ1-2 | TRBD1 | TRBV6-5 | CASSFLNRGVNYGYTF | TGTGCCAGCAGTTTCTTAAACAGGGGGGTAAATTACGGCTACACCTTC
once | TRBJ1-4 | . | TRBV5-8 | CASSPGVREEKLFF | TGTGCCAGCAGCCCGGGAGTGAGAGAAGAAAAACTGTTTTTT
. | TRBJ2-7 | . | TRBV7-8 | CASSSRRDSYEQYF | TGTGCCAGCAGCTCCCGACGGGACTCCTACGAGCAGTACTTC
. | TRBJ2-7 | TRBD1 | TRBV5-1 | CASSLEGQVFHEQYF | TGCGCCAGCAGCTTGGAGGGACAGGTGTTCCACGAGCAGTACTTC
. | TRBJ1-6 | . | TRBV5-1 | CASSLTADNSPLHF | TGCGCCAGCAGCTTGACGGCGGATAATTCACCCCTCCACTTT
. | TRBJ2-5 | TRBD1 | TRBV6-2/TRBV6-3 | CASSYSRGLKTQYF | TGTGCCAGCAGTTATTCTAGGGGGCTCAAGACCCAGTACTTC
. | TRBJ1-5 | TRBD1 | TRBV19 | CASHPSGTGDNQPQHF | TGTGCCAGCCATCCATCCGGGACAGGGGATAATCAGCCCCAGCATTTT
. | TRBJ2-1 | TRBD2 | TRBV4-1 | CATSRTSGLDEQFF | TGCGCCACCTCCCGGACTAGCGGGTTAGATGAGCAGTTCTTC
few | TRBJ2-7 | TRBD1 | TRBV6-5 | CASIGTGTYEQYF | TGTGCCAGCATTGGGACAGGGACCTACGAGCAGTACTTC
. | TRBJ1-2 | . | TRBV29-1 | CSVECQGGGYTF | TGCAGCGTTGAATGTCAGGGTGGCGGCTACACCTTC
. | TRBJ2-3 | TRBD1 | TRBV6-4 | CASSFGQESDTQYF | TGTGCCAGCAGCTTCGGACAGGAATCAGATACGCAGTATTTT
. | TRBJ1-5 | . | TRBV23-1 | CASSLTGTNNQPQHF | TGCGCCAGCAGTCTGACCGGGACAAATAATCAGCCCCAGCATTTT
. | TRBJ1-1 | TRBD1 | TRBV19 | CASSPARQGVTEAFF | TGTGCCAGTAGTCCGGCCCGACAGGGGGTAACTGAAGCTTTCTTT
once | TRBJ2-1 | TRBD2 | TRBV6-5 | CASSYSSGEGNEQFF | TGTGCCAGCAGTTACTCTAGCGGGGAGGGGAATGAGCAGTTCTTC
. | TRBJ1-5 | TRBD1 | TRBV30 | CAWRQGALGQPQHF | TGTGCCTGGAGGCAGGGGGCGCTCGGACAGCCCCAGCATTTT
. | TRBJ2-7 | . | TRBV2 | CASIRDGAYEQYF | TGTGCCAGCATCCGGGATGGGGCCTACGAGCAGTACTTC
. | TRBJ2-7 | TRBD2 | TRBV30 | CAWSLAGGLYEQYF | TGTGCCTGGAGCTTAGCGGGGGGCCTCTACGAGCAGTACTTC
. | TRBJ1-2 | . | TRBV6-5 | CASPDLTEAIGGYTF | TGTGCCAGCCCCGATCTGACCGAGGCCATTGGGGGCTACACCTTC
. | TRBJ1-5 | TRBD1 | TRBV7-2 | CASSPSGQGYQPQHF | TGTGCCAGCAGCCCCTCTGGACAGGGGTATCAGCCCCAGCATTTT
. | TRBJ1-1 | TRBD1 | TRBV29-1 | CSGTGQGIGNTEAFF | TGCAGCGGTACGGGACAGGGGATTGGGAACACTGAAGCTTTCTTT
. | TRBJ1-1 | . | TRBV6-5 | CASSYSTGANTEAFF | TGTGCCAGCAGTTACTCGACAGGAGCTAACACTGAAGCTTTCTTT